This paragraph covers one T cell receptor (beta chain) sequence. Its antigen is currently unknown. PCR primers comprised 60 Vbeta and 13 Jbeta primers. Repertoires were generated with immunoSEQ multiplex PCR, while TCRdb's copy carries only in-frame clones and drops some. The sample holds roughly 99,000 clones, approximately 73% seen once. This specimen belongs to a study of cytomegalovirus exposure and HLA in healthy donors. Study-wide findings and caveats: CMV serostatus stood as the only immune exposure information on hand.

This CDR3 has 12 residues. Trimming left V 7 bases short and J 5 bases short, with 12 bases between. Germline V gene data show CDR1 as SEHNR and CDR2 as FQNEAQ (reference sequence). V and J are TRBV7-9 and TRBJ2-7; D may be TRBD1 (6 bases). The source of this sequence is a man younger than 40 in good health and CMV-seronegative. Material: PBMCs. In DNA, the CDR3 is TGTGCCAGCAATATCGCAGGGGACGAGCAGTACTTC. This encodes CASNIAGDEQYF.